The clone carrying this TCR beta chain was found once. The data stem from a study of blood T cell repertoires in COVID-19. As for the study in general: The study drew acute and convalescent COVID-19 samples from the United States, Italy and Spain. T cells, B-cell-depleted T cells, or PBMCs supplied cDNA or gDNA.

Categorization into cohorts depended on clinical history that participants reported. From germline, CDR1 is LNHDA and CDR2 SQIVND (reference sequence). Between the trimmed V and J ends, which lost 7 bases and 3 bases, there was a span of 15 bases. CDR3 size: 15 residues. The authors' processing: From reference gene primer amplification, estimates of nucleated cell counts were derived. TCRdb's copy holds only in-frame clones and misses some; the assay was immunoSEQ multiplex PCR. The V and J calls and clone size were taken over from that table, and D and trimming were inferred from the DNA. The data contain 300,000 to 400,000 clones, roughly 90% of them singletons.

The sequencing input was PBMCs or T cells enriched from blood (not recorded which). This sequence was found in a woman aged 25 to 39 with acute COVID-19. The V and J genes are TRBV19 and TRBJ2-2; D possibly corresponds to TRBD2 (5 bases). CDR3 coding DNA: TGTGCCAGTATCGGCACTCTGAGGGACACCGGGGAGCTGTTTTTT. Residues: CASIGTLRDTGELFF.